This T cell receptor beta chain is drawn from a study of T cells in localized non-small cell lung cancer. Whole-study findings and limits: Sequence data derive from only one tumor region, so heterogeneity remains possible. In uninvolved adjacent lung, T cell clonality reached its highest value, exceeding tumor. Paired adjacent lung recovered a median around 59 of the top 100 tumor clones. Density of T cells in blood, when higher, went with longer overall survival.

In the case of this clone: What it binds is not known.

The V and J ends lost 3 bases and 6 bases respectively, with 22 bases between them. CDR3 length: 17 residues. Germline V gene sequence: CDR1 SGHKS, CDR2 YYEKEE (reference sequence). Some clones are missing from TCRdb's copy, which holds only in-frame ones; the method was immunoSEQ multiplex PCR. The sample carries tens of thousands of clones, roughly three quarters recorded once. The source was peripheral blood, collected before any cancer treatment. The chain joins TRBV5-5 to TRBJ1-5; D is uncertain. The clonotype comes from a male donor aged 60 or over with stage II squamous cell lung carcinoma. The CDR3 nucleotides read TGTGCCAGCAGCTACAAGGCGGCGGCGGAGAGTGTTCAGCCCCAGCATTTT. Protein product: CASSYKAAAESVQPQHF. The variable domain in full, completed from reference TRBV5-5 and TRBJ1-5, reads DAGVTQSPTHLIKTRGQQVTLRCSPISGHKSVSWYQQVLGQGPQFIFQYYEKEERGRGNFPDRFSARQFPNYSSELNVNALLLGDSALYLCASSYKAAAESVQPQHFGDGTRLSIL.